The rows below give T cell receptor beta chains drawn from one sample of a study of CD4+ T cells in melanoma. Profiling relied on immunoSEQ multiplex PCR, and the TCRdb table lists in-frame clones only, not all of them. The sample includes 50,000 to 60,000 clones, approximately 70% seen only once; the top ten take roughly 4.9%. Sample: tumor tissue. Every receptor here comes from a human donor with melanoma. Both conserved end residues are part of each CDR3. Fields, in order: J gene, D gene, clone size, V gene, CDR3 DNA, CDR3 protein. A D gene is named only where the DNA matches it firmly. The size entry is marked missing in some rows and otherwise reads once, few, many or a size class.

j_gene: TRBJ2-7
d_gene: TRBD1
abundance: -
v_gene: TRBV6-5
CDR3nt: TGTGCCAGCAGTTGGGACAGCTCCTACGAGCAGTACTTC
CDR3aa: CASSWDSSYEQYF

j_gene: TRBJ2-7
d_gene: TRBD2
abundance: few
v_gene: TRBV13
CDR3nt: TGTGCCAGCAGCCCGGGTACAATCCTAGCGGGACCCTACGAGCAGTACTTC
CDR3aa: CASSPGTILAGPYEQYF

j_gene: TRBJ2-1
d_gene: TRBD1
abundance: -
v_gene: TRBV5-8
CDR3nt: TGTGCCAGCAGCTTCACAGGACAGGGGTTCAATGAGCAGTTCTTC
CDR3aa: CASSFTGQGFNEQFF

j_gene: TRBJ2-3
d_gene: TRBD1
abundance: -
v_gene: TRBV18
CDR3nt: TGTGCCAGCTCACCTCTCAATACAGGGGGTGGAGATACGCAGTATTTT
CDR3aa: CASSPLNTGGGDTQYF

j_gene: TRBJ1-6
d_gene: -
abundance: -
v_gene: TRBV5-1
CDR3nt: TGCGCCAGCAGCCTTTACCGGGACCGCAATTCACCCCTCCACTTT
CDR3aa: CASSLYRDRNSPLHF

j_gene: TRBJ2-3
d_gene: -
abundance: -
v_gene: TRBV11-3
CDR3nt: TGTGCCAGCAGCTTAGCGGGCCGGAGCACAGATACGCAGTATTTT
CDR3aa: CASSLAGRSTDTQYF

j_gene: TRBJ1-4
d_gene: -
abundance: few
v_gene: TRBV2
CDR3nt: TGTGCCAGCAGCACAGGGCCCGCATTTAATGAAAAACTGTTTTTT
CDR3aa: CASSTGPAFNEKLFF

j_gene: TRBJ2-5
d_gene: -
abundance: many
v_gene: TRBV19
CDR3nt: TGTGCCAGTAACCGCGGCAGGGCCGAGACCCAGTACTTC
CDR3aa: CASNRGRAETQYF

j_gene: TRBJ1-1
d_gene: -
abundance: once
v_gene: TRBV5-1
CDR3nt: TGCGCCAGCAGCATGATCGACGGCCGAACTGAAGCTTTCTTT
CDR3aa: CASSMIDGRTEAFF

j_gene: TRBJ1-5
d_gene: -
abundance: once
v_gene: TRBV27
CDR3nt: TGTGCCAGCAGTTTCCAAGGGGCGAATCAGCCCCAGCATTTT
CDR3aa: CASSFQGANQPQHF

j_gene: TRBJ2-7
d_gene: -
abundance: -
v_gene: TRBV4-2
CDR3nt: TGTGCCAGCAGCCAAGATAACCCGAGGGAGCAGTACTTC
CDR3aa: CASSQDNPREQYF

j_gene: TRBJ2-7
d_gene: -
abundance: -
v_gene: TRBV15
CDR3nt: TGTGCCACCAGCAGAGTAAGACACGCCGAGGCCTACGAGCAGTACTTC
CDR3aa: CATSRVRHAEAYEQYF

j_gene: TRBJ1-5
d_gene: -
abundance: -
v_gene: TRBV19
CDR3nt: TGTGCCAGTAGTATATCCGGGAACGGCAATCAGCCCCAGCATTTT
CDR3aa: CASSISGNGNQPQHF

j_gene: TRBJ1-2
d_gene: -
abundance: -
v_gene: TRBV29-1
CDR3nt: TGCAGCGTTGCCAGCGGGGCCTCTAACTATGGCTACACCTTC
CDR3aa: CSVASGASNYGYTF

j_gene: TRBJ2-7
d_gene: TRBD1
abundance: -
v_gene: TRBV4-3
CDR3nt: TGCGCCAGCAGCCAAGATAGGGACAGGGAATACGAGCAGTACTTC
CDR3aa: CASSQDRDREYEQYF

j_gene: TRBJ2-5
d_gene: -
abundance: -
v_gene: TRBV25-1
CDR3nt: TGTGCCAGCAGTGAATTCGGGGCCGAGACCCAGTACTTC
CDR3aa: CASSEFGAETQYF

j_gene: TRBJ2-7
d_gene: -
abundance: few
v_gene: TRBV7-2
CDR3nt: TGTGCCAGCAGCTTAGGGGGGGGCTTTACCTACGAGCAGTACTTC
CDR3aa: CASSLGGGFTYEQYF

j_gene: TRBJ2-7
d_gene: -
abundance: -
v_gene: TRBV28
CDR3nt: TGTGCCAGCAGTCCTGCCTACGAGCAGTACTTC
CDR3aa: CASSPAYEQYF

j_gene: TRBJ1-2
d_gene: -
abundance: -
v_gene: TRBV14
CDR3nt: TGTGCCAGCAGCCAAGTCCCGTTTTGGTATGGCTACACCTTC
CDR3aa: CASSQVPFWYGYTF

j_gene: TRBJ1-2
d_gene: -
abundance: -
v_gene: TRBV18
CDR3nt: TGTGCCAGCTCAGACGGGGGCAACTATGGCTACACCTTC
CDR3aa: CASSDGGNYGYTF

j_gene: TRBJ2-5
d_gene: TRBD2
abundance: -
v_gene: TRBV5-4
CDR3nt: TGTGCCAGCAGCTTGGAGGGACTACCGTCTGCCCAGTACTTC
CDR3aa: CASSLEGLPSAQYF

j_gene: TRBJ2-1
d_gene: TRBD2
abundance: -
v_gene: TRBV7-9
CDR3nt: TGTGCCAGCAGCTTAGCTAGCGGGAACTCCTACAATGAGCAGTTCTTC
CDR3aa: CASSLASGNSYNEQFF

j_gene: TRBJ1-1
d_gene: TRBD1
abundance: -
v_gene: TRBV27
CDR3nt: TGTGCCAGCAGTTCCGACAGGGGGGGAACTGAAGCTTTCTTT
CDR3aa: CASSSDRGGTEAFF

j_gene: TRBJ1-2
d_gene: TRBD1
abundance: -
v_gene: TRBV4-3
CDR3nt: TGCGCCAGCAGCCAAGATTTGACAGGGGCCTATGGCTACACCTTC
CDR3aa: CASSQDLTGAYGYTF

j_gene: TRBJ1-1
d_gene: -
abundance: -
v_gene: TRBV5-1
CDR3nt: TGCGCCAGCAGCTTGGCGGGGGGGCGAAACACTGAAGCTTTCTTT
CDR3aa: CASSLAGGRNTEAFF

j_gene: TRBJ1-3
d_gene: -
abundance: -
v_gene: TRBV28
CDR3nt: TGTGCCAGCGGAGGGAATGGAAACACCATATATTTT
CDR3aa: CASGGNGNTIYF

j_gene: TRBJ1-4
d_gene: -
abundance: -
v_gene: TRBV28
CDR3nt: TGTGCCAGCAGTTTATTTGGGGAAAAACTGTTTTTT
CDR3aa: CASSLFGEKLFF

j_gene: TRBJ2-2
d_gene: -
abundance: -
v_gene: TRBV11-1
CDR3nt: TGTGCCAGCAGCATGAAACCGGGGGAGCTGTTTTTT
CDR3aa: CASSMKPGELFF

j_gene: TRBJ2-2
d_gene: -
abundance: few
v_gene: TRBV27
CDR3nt: TGTGCCAGCAGTTACGCGGGGGCCACCGGGGAGCTGTTTTTT
CDR3aa: CASSYAGATGELFF

j_gene: TRBJ2-3
d_gene: TRBD1
abundance: -
v_gene: TRBV5-6
CDR3nt: TGTGCCAGCAGCTTGGACAGGGGGACAGATACGCAGTATTTT
CDR3aa: CASSLDRGTDTQYF

j_gene: TRBJ1-1
d_gene: -
abundance: -
v_gene: TRBV19
CDR3nt: TGTGCCAGTAGAGCCAGGGAAAAGGGCACTGAAGCTTTCTTT
CDR3aa: CASRAREKGTEAFF

j_gene: TRBJ1-1
d_gene: -
abundance: -
v_gene: TRBV5-1
CDR3nt: TGCGCCAGCAGCCCATCGGGTTCAACGAACACTGAAGCTTTCTTT
CDR3aa: CASSPSGSTNTEAFF

j_gene: TRBJ2-7
d_gene: -
abundance: -
v_gene: TRBV28
CDR3nt: TGTGCCAGCAGTTCCGGGACTGTCAGCTCCTACGAGCAGTACTTC
CDR3aa: CASSSGTVSSYEQYF

j_gene: TRBJ2-2
d_gene: -
abundance: -
v_gene: TRBV6-4
CDR3nt: TGTGCCAGCAGTGACGCGGACACCGGGGAGCTGTTTTTT
CDR3aa: CASSDADTGELFF

j_gene: TRBJ2-1
d_gene: TRBD2
abundance: once
v_gene: TRBV19
CDR3nt: TGTGCCAGTAGTCCGTGGACTAGCGGGGGACACAATGAGCAGTTCTTC
CDR3aa: CASSPWTSGGHNEQFF

j_gene: TRBJ1-6
d_gene: TRBD1
abundance: -
v_gene: TRBV6-1
CDR3nt: TGTGCCAGCAGTGAATCCTGGACAGGGGGCTCACCCCTCCACTTT
CDR3aa: CASSESWTGGSPLHF

j_gene: TRBJ2-5
d_gene: TRBD2
abundance: -
v_gene: TRBV10-3
CDR3nt: TGTGCCATCAGTGATGCGGGGGGGGGAGAGACCCAGTACTTC
CDR3aa: CAISDAGGGETQYF

j_gene: TRBJ2-7
d_gene: TRBD2
abundance: -
v_gene: TRBV4-2
CDR3nt: TGTGCCAGCAGCCAGCGATCGGGACTAGGGTCCTACGAGCAGTACTTC
CDR3aa: CASSQRSGLGSYEQYF

j_gene: TRBJ2-5
d_gene: -
abundance: -
v_gene: TRBV7-6
CDR3nt: TGTGCCAGCAGCTTAGGGGGCTCGCTATCAGAGACCCAGTACTTC
CDR3aa: CASSLGGSLSETQYF

j_gene: TRBJ1-1
d_gene: -
abundance: -
v_gene: TRBV19
CDR3nt: TGTGCCAGTAGTATATCGAAACTCACTGAAGCTTTCTTT
CDR3aa: CASSISKLTEAFF

j_gene: TRBJ2-5
d_gene: -
abundance: few
v_gene: TRBV27
CDR3nt: TGTGCCAGCAGTTTACCTCAAGAGACCCAGTACTTC
CDR3aa: CASSLPQETQYF

j_gene: TRBJ2-7
d_gene: -
abundance: -
v_gene: TRBV4-1
CDR3nt: TGCGCCAGCAGGGAGAAGGACACTAGCTCCTACGAGCAGTACTTC
CDR3aa: CASREKDTSSYEQYF

j_gene: TRBJ2-7
d_gene: TRBD2
abundance: -
v_gene: TRBV5-8
CDR3nt: TGTGCCAGCAGCTTAGGGGAGGGACGCGAGCAGTACTTC
CDR3aa: CASSLGEGREQYF

j_gene: TRBJ1-2
d_gene: -
abundance: few
v_gene: TRBV7-9
CDR3nt: TGTGCCAGCAGCCAGACCCTGGGGGAGGGCTACACCTTC
CDR3aa: CASSQTLGEGYTF

j_gene: TRBJ2-5
d_gene: -
abundance: few
v_gene: TRBV4-1
CDR3nt: TGCGCCAGCAGCCAAGAAGGGTGGCTAGCGAACCAAGAGACCCAGTACTTC
CDR3aa: CASSQEGWLANQETQYF

j_gene: TRBJ2-7
d_gene: TRBD1
abundance: once
v_gene: TRBV7-7
CDR3nt: TGTGCTAGCAGCGTTCGACAGGGGGCTAGGTACGAGCAGTACTTC
CDR3aa: CASSVRQGARYEQYF